This T cell receptor (beta chain) was retrieved from a study of T cell responses to AZD1222 COVID-19 vaccine. Turning to the study itself: Analyses pooled second doses at about 4 or about 12 weeks. Notes on the study in general: Regions left unmutated in variants are reportedly the target of nearly half of spike-specific TCRs. Recipients of two AZD1222 doses showed rising Spike-specific TCR breadth and depth. Clonal diversity was possibly underestimated, and white British individuals and females predominated among donors.

Assay: immunoSEQ multiplex PCR; the TCRdb copy retains only in-frame clones and omits some. The table shows 96,000 or so clones, with 89% occurring only once. V lost 5 bases, J lost 4 bases, and 14 bases lay in between. There are 14 residues in the CDR3. CDR1 SNHLY and CDR2 FYNNEI come from the germline V gene. With respect to this clone: Its antigen is currently unknown.

Sequenced material: peripheral blood, taken on day 0 of AZD1222 vaccination. The chain couples TRBV2 to TRBJ2-5; D is perhaps TRBD1 (5 bases). The TCR originated in an adult in good health. CDR3 bases: TGTGCCAGCAGTCCAGGGTGGAACCGAGAGACCCAGTACTTC. Translating it yields CASSPGWNRETQYF.